This T cell receptor (beta chain) was captured in a study of blood T cell repertoires in COVID-19. Study background: The origin of the acute and convalescent COVID-19 samples was the United States, Italy and Spain. T cells, B-cell-depleted T cells, or PBMCs supplied cDNA or gDNA.

CDR1 MNHEY and CDR2 SVGAGI come from the germline V gene. The CDR3 sequence is 13 residues long. V was cut by 0 bases and J by 7 bases, with 9 bases left in between. Authors' processing steps: Amplified reference gene primers provided the basis for estimating nucleated cell counts. Here immunoSEQ multiplex PCR was the method, and the copy in TCRdb shows in-frame clones only, minus some. The V and J calls and clone size come from that table; D and trimming were worked out from the DNA. The sample yields fewer than 85,000 clones, around three quarters seen once. This clone has more than one count but fewer than ten.

The receptor comes from a woman in her 70s with acute or convalescent COVID-19. V is TRBV6-5 and J is TRBJ1-1, with D uncertain. The sample taken for sequencing was peripheral blood. In nucleotides, the CDR3 is TGTGCCAGCAGTTACTCAGTCGAGTTTGAAGCTTTCTTT. It translates to CASSYSVEFEAFF.